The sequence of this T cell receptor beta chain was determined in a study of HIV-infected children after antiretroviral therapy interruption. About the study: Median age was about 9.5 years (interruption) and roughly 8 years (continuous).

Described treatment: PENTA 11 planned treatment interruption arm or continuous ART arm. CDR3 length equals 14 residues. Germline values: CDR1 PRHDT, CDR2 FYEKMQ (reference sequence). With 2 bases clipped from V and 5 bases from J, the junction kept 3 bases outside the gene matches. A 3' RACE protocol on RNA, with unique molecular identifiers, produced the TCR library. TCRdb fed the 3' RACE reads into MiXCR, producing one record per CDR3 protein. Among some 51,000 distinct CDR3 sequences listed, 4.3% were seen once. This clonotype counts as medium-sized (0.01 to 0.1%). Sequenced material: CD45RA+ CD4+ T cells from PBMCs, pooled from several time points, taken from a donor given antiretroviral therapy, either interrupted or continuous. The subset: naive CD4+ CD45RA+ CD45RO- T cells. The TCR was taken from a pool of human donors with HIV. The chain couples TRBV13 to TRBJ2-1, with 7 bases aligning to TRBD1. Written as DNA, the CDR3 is TGTGCCAGCAGCTTAATCACAGGGGACAATGAGCAGTTCTTC. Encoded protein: CASSLITGDNEQFF.